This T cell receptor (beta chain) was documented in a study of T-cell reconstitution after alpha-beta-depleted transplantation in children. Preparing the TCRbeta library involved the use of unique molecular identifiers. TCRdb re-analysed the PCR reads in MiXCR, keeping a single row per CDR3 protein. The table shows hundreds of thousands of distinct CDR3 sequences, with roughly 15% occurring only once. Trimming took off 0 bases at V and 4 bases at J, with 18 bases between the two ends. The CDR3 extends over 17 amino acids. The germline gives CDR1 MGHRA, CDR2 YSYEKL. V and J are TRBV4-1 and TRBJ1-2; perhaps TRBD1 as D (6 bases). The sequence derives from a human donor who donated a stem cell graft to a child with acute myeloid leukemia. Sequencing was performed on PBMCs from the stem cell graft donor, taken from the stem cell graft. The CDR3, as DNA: TGCGCCAGCAGCCAAGATCCGTCAGGGGCTTTAACCTATGGCTACACCTTC. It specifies CASSQDPSGALTYGYTF.